This is a list of T cell receptor beta chains from one sample in a study of CD8 T cells in ankylosing spondylitis. One entry per CDR3 protein, called by TCRdb with MiXCR from the 5' RACE reads. This table holds hundreds of thousands of distinct CDR3 sequences, 8% to 9% found once. Sequencing was carried out using blood, either unsorted or a sorted T cell fraction (not recorded which). The source of these receptors is a female donor with ankylosing spondylitis or in good health (not recorded which). Both conserved end residues are trimmed from each CDR3. Each record gives: CDR3 protein, V gene.

CDR3aa: ASSLAWTLGRNTEAF; v_gene: TRBV7-8
CDR3aa: ASSYWASGSGDTQY; v_gene: TRBV6-2/TRBV6-3
CDR3aa: ASSLAGQGISPLH; v_gene: TRBV5-1
CDR3aa: ASSLGLGGVTEAF; v_gene: TRBV5-1
CDR3aa: ATSRAGNTEAF; v_gene: TRBV15
CDR3aa: ASSFSGKGTEAF; v_gene: TRBV28
CDR3aa: ASSQDSRGITWTDTQY; v_gene: TRBV4-2
CDR3aa: ASRSDGNTEAF; v_gene: TRBV25-1
CDR3aa: ASSLVWEKETQY; v_gene: TRBV11-2
CDR3aa: ASSSGVAKNIQY; v_gene: TRBV7-2
CDR3aa: ASSFTGRTYEQY; v_gene: TRBV7-9
CDR3aa: AGRASPVSYEQY; v_gene: TRBV2
CDR3aa: ASSPSGYEQY; v_gene: TRBV12-3/TRBV12-4
CDR3aa: VSSLGAGRGQETQY; v_gene: TRBV7-3
CDR3aa: ASSFQGKGPYNEQF; v_gene: TRBV5-8
CDR3aa: ASSQADRYYNEQF; v_gene: TRBV7-2
CDR3aa: ASSFSAGEQF; v_gene: TRBV7-9
CDR3aa: STWGLAGDEQF; v_gene: TRBV20-1
CDR3aa: ASSLDSFQETQY; v_gene: TRBV5-1
CDR3aa: ASSLGGGVDTEAF; v_gene: TRBV7-9
CDR3aa: ASSYGGGYT; v_gene: TRBV6-5
CDR3aa: ASSQAGGGPSYEQY; v_gene: TRBV4-1
CDR3aa: SASFGGLSYEQY; v_gene: TRBV20-1
CDR3aa: ASSLSGTEISEQY; v_gene: TRBV5-1
CDR3aa: ASSTHGRAGDTQY; v_gene: TRBV12-3/TRBV12-4
CDR3aa: ASTGERYRVNYGYT; v_gene: TRBV19
CDR3aa: ASSQRSGSYEQY; v_gene: TRBV7-9
CDR3aa: ASLGGQEVDTQY; v_gene: TRBV12-3/TRBV12-4
CDR3aa: ASRVAGAPLEQY; v_gene: TRBV27
CDR3aa: ASSLDPPYGYT; v_gene: TRBV12-3/TRBV12-4
CDR3aa: ASSQAADSGLLYNEQF; v_gene: TRBV3-1
CDR3aa: ASSVGLGHEQF; v_gene: TRBV9
CDR3aa: ATRTSGSLLSSYNEQF; v_gene: TRBV10-3
CDR3aa: ASTNLEAHEQY; v_gene: TRBV6-6
CDR3aa: SARVGTGYNSPLH; v_gene: TRBV20-1
CDR3aa: ASSLGAATNEKLF; v_gene: TRBV12-3/TRBV12-4
CDR3aa: SSWTSGRAADTQY; v_gene: TRBV29-1
CDR3aa: ASSSQGGGKPQH; v_gene: TRBV19
CDR3aa: ASSQVDNEQF; v_gene: TRBV3-1
CDR3aa: AISESSGDSADGYT; v_gene: TRBV10-3
CDR3aa: ASSMKAGGHL; v_gene: TRBV19
CDR3aa: ASSFGTSPDTQY; v_gene: TRBV11-2
CDR3aa: ASSWSSGVRNEQF; v_gene: TRBV7-2
CDR3aa: ASSSKGTPSYNEQF; v_gene: TRBV7-6
CDR3aa: ASSSFTGVGNTIY; v_gene: TRBV7-9
CDR3aa: ASSLAGTRDLKQF; v_gene: TRBV5-1
CDR3aa: ASSSAPGSF; v_gene: TRBV28
CDR3aa: ASSLDPGGDPSGANVLT; v_gene: TRBV11-2
CDR3aa: SAAPGSAWEPQH; v_gene: TRBV20-1
CDR3aa: SALPGIPYEQY; v_gene: TRBV20-1
CDR3aa: ASSPYSGRRTYEQY; v_gene: TRBV4-2